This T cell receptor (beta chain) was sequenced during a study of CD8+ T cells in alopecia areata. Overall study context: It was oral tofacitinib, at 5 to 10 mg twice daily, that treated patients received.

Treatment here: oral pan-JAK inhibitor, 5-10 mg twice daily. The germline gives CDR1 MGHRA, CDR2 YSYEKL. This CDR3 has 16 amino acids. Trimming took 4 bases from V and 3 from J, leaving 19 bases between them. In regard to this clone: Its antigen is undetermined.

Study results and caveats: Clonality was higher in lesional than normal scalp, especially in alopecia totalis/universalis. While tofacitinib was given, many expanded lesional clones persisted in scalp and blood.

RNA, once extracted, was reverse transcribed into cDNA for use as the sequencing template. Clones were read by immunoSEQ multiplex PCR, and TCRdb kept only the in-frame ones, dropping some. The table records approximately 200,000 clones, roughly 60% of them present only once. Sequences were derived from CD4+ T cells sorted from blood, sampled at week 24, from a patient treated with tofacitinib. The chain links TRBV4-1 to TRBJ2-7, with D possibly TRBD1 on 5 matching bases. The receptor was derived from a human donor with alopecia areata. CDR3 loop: CASSLPGGRALYEQYF. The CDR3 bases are TGCGCCAGCAGCCTACCCGGTGGCAGGGCCCTCTACGAGCAGTACTTC.